The next 12 T cell receptor beta chains were all read from a single sample in a study of T cells expressing NK-cell markers. With the 5' RACE reads reprocessed, TCRdb shows one record per CDR3 protein and no DNA. The record lists under 500,000 distinct CDR3 sequences, of which the ten most abundant hold 7.3%. The sequenced sample was blood T cells: a sorted CD56 or NKG2C T cell subset, CD4+ or CD8+ T cells, or bulk PBMC T cells (not recorded which). These receptors were taken from a woman aged 18 to 69 in good health.

This chain uses TRBV5-4 with TRBJ1-2; TCRdb's D gene call, TRBD1, goes unchecked for lack of DNA. Germline V gene data show CDR1 as SGHNT and CDR2 as YYREEE (reference sequence). This CDR3 has 17 amino acids. The CDR3 is CASSSPRTGNFGDGYTF.

The chain employs TRBV20-1 and TRBJ2-3; with no DNA, the TCRdb D assignment of TRBD1 cannot be verified. The CDR3 is made up of 16 amino acids. Germline CDR1 reads DFQATT; CDR2 reads SNEGSKA (reference sequence). The CDR3 here is CSARRQGLTLTDTQYF.

The V call is TRBV6-1, the J call TRBJ2-4; as DNA is missing, the TRBD2 call by TCRdb cannot be tested. The germline V gene has CDR1 MNHNS and CDR2 SASEGT. The CDR3 loop spans 15 amino acids. CDR3 amino acids: CASSEGTATKNIQYF.

V is TRBV5-1 and J is TRBJ2-1; TCRdb proposes TRBD1, but this gene call is untestable without DNA. The length of the CDR3 is 15 residues. Germline V gene data show CDR1 as SGHRS and CDR2 as YFSETQ. The CDR3 reads CASSLPGTGNNEQFF.

The chain joins TRBV5-5 to TRBJ2-7; TCRdb gives TRBD1 as the D gene, but with no DNA this cannot be confirmed. The CDR3 is made up of 13 amino acids. Germline V gives CDR1 SGHKS, CDR2 YYEKEE (reference sequence). This CDR3 is CASSMTGTYEQYF. Supplemented by reference TRBV5-5 and TRBJ2-7, the full variable domain reads DAGVTQSPTHLIKTRGQQVTLRCSPISGHKSVSWYQQVLGQGPQFIFQYYEKEERGRGNFPDRFSARQFPNYSSELNVNALLLGDSALYLCASSMTGTYEQYFGPGTRLTVT.

CDR3 region: CASSLVGGSGELFF. The chain joins TRBV5-1 to TRBJ2-2; TCRdb names TRBD2, which stays unverified in the absence of DNA. This CDR3 region has 14 residues. Germline V CDR1 and CDR2: SGHRS, YFSETQ.

The chain couples TRBV12-3 or TRBV12-4 to TRBJ1-1; with no DNA, the TCRdb D assignment of TRBD1 cannot be verified. CDR3 length: 12 amino acids. CDR3: CASSPGQGKAFF.

The V call is TRBV27, the J call TRBJ1-2; the D gene TCRdb calls, TRBD1, cannot be checked with no DNA. Germline CDR1 MNHEY, CDR2 SMNVEV (reference sequence). CDR3 length: 13 amino acids. The CDR3 sequence is CASSLSPLVGYTF.

The chain has TRBV28 and TRBJ2-7; TCRdb indicates TRBD1, and absent DNA this call remains unverified. The CDR3 loop spans 16 amino acids. The germline V gene encodes CDR1 MDHEN and CDR2 SYDVKM. This chain's CDR3 is CASSSLDTRPSYEQYF.

V usage is TRBV6-1 and J usage is TRBJ2-5. The germline CDR1 and CDR2 sequences are MNHNS and SASEGT. The CDR3 covers 14 residues. CDR3 protein: CASFASPHQETQYF.

V and J are TRBV7-2 and TRBJ1-4. The germline CDR1 and CDR2 sequences are SGHTA and FQGNSA. This CDR3 has 15 amino acids. The CDR3 here is CASSLSHNHNEKLFF.

The V gene is TRBV5-1, the J gene TRBJ2-1; TCRdb lists TRBD2, though no DNA is available to test this call. CDR3 length equals 19 residues. Germline CDR1 and CDR2: SGHRS and YFSETQ. The CDR3 reads CASSLLGQGLAGAPHEQFF.